Each of the 26 T cell receptor beta chains below was sequenced from the same sample in a study of OX40 agonist ivuxolimab in advanced cancers. Sequencing was performed with immunoSEQ multiplex PCR; in TCRdb, only in-frame clones are kept and a portion is missing. In the table there are about 25,000 clones, approximately 86% of which are singletons. The input for sequencing was CD4+ or CD8+ T cells sorted from blood, taken in a trial of the OX40 agonist ivuxolimab. Receptors were obtained from an adult with an advanced solid tumor such as melanoma, head and neck, liver or kidney cancer.

As concerns this clone: This same CDR3 is encoded by further DNA sequences in the sample. The chain links TRBV7-9 to TRBJ2-7; D unclear. The CDR3 consists of 12 residues. The germline CDR1 and CDR2 sequences are SEHNR and FQNEAQ (reference sequence). V was trimmed by 1 base and J by 4 bases, leaving 5 bases between them. CDR3 in amino acids: CASSLGSYEQYF. CDR3 in DNA: TGTGCCAGCAGCTTAGGCTCGTACGAGCAGTACTTC.

J is TRBJ1-5 and V is TRBV4-1, with no clear D. V lost 1 base, J lost 6 bases, and 7 bases lay in between. Germline-derived CDR1 and CDR2 are MGHRA and YSYEKL. The CDR3 is 13 residues long. The CDR3 region has the DNA TGCGCCAGCAGCCAAGCCCCCTTTCAGCCCCAGCATTTT. Translated: CASSQAPFQPQHF.

The rearrangement uses TRBV19 and TRBJ2-7; 7 bases align to TRBD2. In germline, CDR1 is LNHDA, CDR2 SQIVND (reference sequence). The ends lost 10 bases at V and 3 bases at J; junction bases unmatched: 3. The CDR3 is 11 amino acids. The CDR3 sequence: CATREGYEQYF. CDR3 bases: TGTGCCACCAGGGAGGGCTACGAGCAGTACTTC.

In DNA, the CDR3 is TGTGCCTGGAGCCTACAGGACGATACGCAGTATTTT. Translation: CAWSLQDDTQYF. The gene calls are TRBV30 and TRBJ2-3, with D maybe TRBD1 (5 bases). The CDR3 loop spans 12 amino acids. V gave up 3 bases and J gave up 6 bases, with 10 bases separating them. Germline V gene lookup returns CDR1 GTSNPN and CDR2 SVGIG (reference sequence).

V is TRBV14 and J is TRBJ2-3; D call uncertain. This CDR3 region has 16 residues. Per germline, CDR1 SGHDN and CDR2 FVKESK. V lost 4 bases and J lost 2, with 16 bases in between. CDR3 nucleotides: TGTGCCAGCAGCCCGCCTAGAGTAGCCCTCACAGATACGCAGTATTTT. It codes for CASSPPRVALTDTQYF.

A note on this clone: It is unclear where the CDR3 begins or ends on the DNA, so no DNA is shown, and the CDR3 is as TCRdb lists it. The CDR3 sequence is CASSEEVAGGTF. The gene calls are TRBV10-2 and TRBJ1-2. The V gene's germline CDR1 is WSHSY and CDR2 SAAADI. The CDR3 contains 12 residues when both ends are counted.

The chain links TRBV7-8 to TRBJ2-3, with D unresolved. The CDR3 totals 13 residues. The V gene's germline CDR1 is SGHVS and CDR2 FQNEAQ. V was trimmed by 5 bases and J by 3 bases, leaving 9 bases between them. CDR3 sequence reads: CASSPRLTDTQYF. The CDR3, as DNA: TGTGCCAGCAGCCCCCGATTGACAGATACGCAGTATTTT.

This chain uses TRBV9 with TRBJ2-7; D is uncertain. The CDR3 loop spans 15 amino acids. Trimming removed 1 base from V and 0 bases from J, with 11 bases in between. The V gene's germline CDR1 is SGDLS and CDR2 YYNGEE. The CDR3 DNA sequence: TGTGCCAGCAGCGTACAGGACGTTAGCTCCTACGAGCAGTACTTC. Its protein product is CASSVQDVSSYEQYF.

This clone occurred once. This sequence joins TRBV6-5 and TRBJ2-3; 9 bases are shared with TRBD1. The CDR3 consists of 16 residues. V trimming: 0 bases; J trimming: 4 bases; junction bases outside the gene matches: 5. The germline gives CDR1 MNHEY, CDR2 SVGAGI. For the CDR3, the DNA is TGTGCCAGCAGTTACTCGACGACAGGGGGACCAGATACGCAGTATTTT. It specifies CASSYSTTGGPDTQYF.

The V call is TRBV30, the J call TRBJ2-3, with D unclear. CDR3 length: 14 amino acids. Germline CDR1 is GTSNPN and CDR2 is SVGIG (reference sequence). V shed 0 bases and J shed 4 bases, with 11 bases lying between them. This chain's CDR3 is CAWSVLGGPDTQYF. CDR3 coding DNA: TGTGCCTGGAGTGTTCTAGGTGGGCCAGATACGCAGTATTTT.

The V call is TRBV27, the J call TRBJ2-3; 13 nucleotides agree with TRBD2. The CDR3 has 16 amino acids. The ends lost 5 bases at V and 5 bases at J; junction bases unmatched: 7. From germline, CDR1 is MNHEY and CDR2 SMNVEV (reference sequence). The CDR3 protein is CASSHRTSGSRDTQYF. The CDR3 region has the DNA TGTGCCAGCAGTCACCGGACTAGCGGGAGTAGAGATACGCAGTATTTT.

The gene calls are TRBV5-4 and TRBJ2-7; D remains unclear. V was cut by 2 bases and J by 3 bases, with 6 bases left in between. The CDR3 runs to 12 residues. The V gene's germline CDR1 is SGHNT and CDR2 YYREEE (reference sequence). CDR3 nucleotide sequence: TGTGCCAGCAGCTTCGGAAGCTACGAGCAGTACTTC. It is translated as CASSFGSYEQYF.

The chain is built from TRBV5-4 and TRBJ2-2; D gene uncertain. CDR3 length: 12 amino acids. V lost 3 bases, J lost 0 bases, and 0 bases lay in between. Germline V gives CDR1 SGHNT, CDR2 YYREEE (reference sequence). The CDR3 protein is CASSSNTGELFF. The DNA of the CDR3 is TGTGCCAGCAGCTCGAACACCGGGGAGCTGTTTTTT.

V is TRBV5-4 and J is TRBJ2-1; 7 bases match TRBD1. V shed 4 bases, J shed 3 bases, and the junction held 4 bases outside the gene matches. The CDR3 length is 14 residues. Germline CDR1 is SGHNT and CDR2 is YYREEE (reference sequence). The CDR3 sequence: CASSARQGYNEQFF. CDR3 nucleotide sequence: TGTGCCAGCAGCGCCCGACAGGGCTACAATGAGCAGTTCTTC.

This sequence joins TRBV5-1 and TRBJ2-1; 9 nucleotides align to TRBD2. Germline trimming cut 4 bases from V and 6 bases from J; bases unmatched to any gene: 5. This CDR3 is 14 amino acids long. From germline, CDR1 is SGHRS and CDR2 YFSETQ. CDR3 sequence reads: CASSERGAPNEQFF. In nucleotides, the CDR3 is TGCGCCAGCAGCGAGCGGGGGGCCCCCAATGAGCAGTTCTTC.

Here the CDR3 reads CASSLMTEAFF. The CDR3 DNA follows: TGTGCCAGCAGCTTAATGACTGAAGCTTTCTTT. This chain links TRBV11-2 with TRBJ1-1; no clear D gene. The V and J ends lost 2 bases and 5 bases respectively, with 3 bases between them. Germline CDR1 and CDR2: SGHAT and FQNNGV. The CDR3 runs 11 residues.

This clone is a singleton in its sample. The chain is built from TRBV6-5 and TRBJ2-7; 10 bases match TRBD1. The CDR3 is 13 residues long. The V gene end was trimmed by 7 bases and the J gene end by 7 bases; junction bases not matched to a gene: 7. Germline V gene lookup returns CDR1 MNHEY and CDR2 SVGAGI. The CDR3 DNA sequence: TGTGCCAGCACCCCCGACAGGGGGCTTGAGCAGTACTTC. The encoded protein is CASTPDRGLEQYF.

V usage is TRBV6-5 and J usage is TRBJ1-4; the D gene is possibly TRBD1 (6 bases). The V gene's germline CDR1 is MNHEY and CDR2 SVGAGI. The CDR3 contains 15 residues. Trimming removed 2 bases at V and 5 bases at J, with 12 bases between. CDR3 sequence (DNA): TGTGCCAGCAGTTACCTGGACAGTTTCAATGAAAAACTGTTTTTT. It translates to CASSYLDSFNEKLFF.

V is TRBV4-2 and J is TRBJ2-5, with 7 bases that match TRBD1. The J call may be faulty, since TRBJ2-7 better matches the DNA end. The germline V gene has CDR1 LGHNA and CDR2 YNFKEQ. The CDR3 runs 14 residues. The DNA for the CDR3 is TGTGCCAGCAGCCAACAGGGACAGCCGGTCGAGCAGTACTTC. It specifies CASSQQGQPVEQYF.

The chain couples TRBV4-2 to TRBJ2-4; maybe TRBD2 (5 bases). Germline V lookup: CDR1 LGHNA, CDR2 YNFKEQ. Deletions cut 0 bases from V and 7 bases from J, with 19 bases between. The CDR3 sequence is 17 residues long. CDR3 DNA: TGTGCCAGCAGCCAAGACCGGGCTAGCCCTTCGGGGAACATTCAGTACTTC. It encodes CASSQDRASPSGNIQYF.

This clone came up a few times. The chain recombines TRBV12-5 with TRBJ2-1, with 7 bases aligning to TRBD1. The CDR3 has 15 residues. Germline V lookup: CDR1 LGHNT, CDR2 FRNRAP. Trimming at V came to 2 bases and at J to 6 bases, leaving 7 bases not matched to a gene. The CDR3 DNA is TGTGCTAGTGGTTTGCCGACCTCAGGGGGCAATGAGCAGTTCTTC. As protein: CASGLPTSGGNEQFF. The full variable domain, its missing parts supplied by reference TRBV12-5 and TRBJ2-1, is DARVTQTPRHKVTEMGQEVTMRCQPILGHNTVFWYRQTMMQGLELLAYFRNRAPLDDSGMPKDRFSAEMPDATLATLKIQPSEPRDSAVYFCASGLPTSGGNEQFFGPGTRLTVL.

The chain links TRBV2 to TRBJ2-7; 8 nucleotides match TRBD2. Germline lookup yields CDR1 SNHLY and CDR2 FYNNEI. With 8 bases clipped from V and 0 bases from J, the junction kept 12 bases outside the gene matches. The CDR3 is 16 residues long. CDR3 sequence: CASRSGPTSGSYEQYF. The CDR3 coding sequence is TGTGCCAGCCGATCCGGGCCAACTAGCGGCTCCTACGAGCAGTACTTC.

The chain joins TRBV13 to TRBJ2-7; 9 nucleotides align to TRBD1. The CDR3 contains 14 residues. Trimming removed 7 bases from V and 6 bases from J; junction bases left unmatched: 10. Germline CDR1 is PRHDT and CDR2 is FYEKMQ (reference sequence). The CDR3 is CASTMSPDRGEQYF. CDR3 DNA: TGTGCCAGCACCATGTCCCCGGACAGGGGCGAGCAGTACTTC.

The chain couples TRBV9 to TRBJ1-5; no definite D call. The V end was cut by 4 bases, the J end by 4 bases, with 15 bases between. The CDR3 has 15 residues. CDR1 is SGDLS, CDR2 YYNGEE, per germline. This CDR3 is CASSTHGWSNQPQHF. The CDR3 DNA reads TGTGCCAGCAGCACCCACGGGTGGAGTAATCAGCCCCAGCATTTT.

This chain joins TRBV29-1 and TRBJ2-7; no clear D gene. Germline CDR1 SQVTM, CDR2 ANQGSEA. Trimming took off 6 bases at V and 2 bases at J, with 11 bases between the two ends. The CDR3 runs 12 residues. CDR3 sequence (DNA): TGCAGCGTGGTCACACTGGCCTACGAGCAGTACTTC. Translated: CSVVTLAYEQYF.

V gene TRBV9 combines with J gene TRBJ1-4; D not certain. Germline CDR1 reads SGDLS; CDR2 reads YYNGEE. Trimming left V 1 base short and J 3 bases short, with 10 bases between. The CDR3 contains 15 residues. The DNA of the CDR3 is TGTGCCAGCAGCGTACGGGGAAGGGCTAATGAAAAACTGTTTTTT. This sequence encodes CASSVRGRANEKLFF.